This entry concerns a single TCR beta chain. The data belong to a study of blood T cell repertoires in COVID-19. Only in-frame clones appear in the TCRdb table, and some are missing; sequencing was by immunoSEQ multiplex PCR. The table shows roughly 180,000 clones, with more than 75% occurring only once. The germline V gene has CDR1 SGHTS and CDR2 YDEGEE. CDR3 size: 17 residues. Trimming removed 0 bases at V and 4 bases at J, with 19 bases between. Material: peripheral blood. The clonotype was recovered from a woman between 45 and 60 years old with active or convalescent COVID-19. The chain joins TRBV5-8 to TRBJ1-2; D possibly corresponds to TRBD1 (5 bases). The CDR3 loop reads CASSLGENRKKTYGYTF. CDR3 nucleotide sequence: TGTGCCAGCAGCTTGGGGGAAAACAGGAAGAAAACCTATGGCTACACCTTC.